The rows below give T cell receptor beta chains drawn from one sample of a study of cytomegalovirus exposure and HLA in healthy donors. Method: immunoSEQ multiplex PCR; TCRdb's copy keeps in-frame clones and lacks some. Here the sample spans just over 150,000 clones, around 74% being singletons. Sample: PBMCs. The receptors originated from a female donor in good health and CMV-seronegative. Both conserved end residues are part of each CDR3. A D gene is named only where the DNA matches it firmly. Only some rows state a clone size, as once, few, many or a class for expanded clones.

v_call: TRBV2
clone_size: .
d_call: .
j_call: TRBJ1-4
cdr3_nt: TGTGCCAGCAGTCAGACAGGACCTAATGAAAAACTGTTTTTT
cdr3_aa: CASSQTGPNEKLFF

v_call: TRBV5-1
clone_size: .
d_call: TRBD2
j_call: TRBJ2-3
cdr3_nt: TGCGCCAGCAGCTCTACCCTAGCGGGGGCCGGGGATACGCAGTATTTT
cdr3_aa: CASSSTLAGAGDTQYF

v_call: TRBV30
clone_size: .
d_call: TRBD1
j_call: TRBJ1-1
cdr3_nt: TGTGCCTGGAGTGTACCTTTTGGACAGGGGCATGTCACTGAAGCTTTCTTT
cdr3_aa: CAWSVPFGQGHVTEAFF

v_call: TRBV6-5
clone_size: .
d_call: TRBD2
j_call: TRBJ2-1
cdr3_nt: TGTGCCAGCAGTCGGCTAGCGGGAGGAGGCAATGAGCAGTTCTTC
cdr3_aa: CASSRLAGGGNEQFF

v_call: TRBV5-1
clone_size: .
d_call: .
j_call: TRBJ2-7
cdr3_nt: TGCGCCAGCAGCCCCGAGGTCCCGTCCTACGAGCAGTACTTC
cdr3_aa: CASSPEVPSYEQYF

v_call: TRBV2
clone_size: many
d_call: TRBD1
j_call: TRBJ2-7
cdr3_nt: TGTGCCAGCAAACCGGGACAGTTCTACGAGCAGTACTTC
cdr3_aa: CASKPGQFYEQYF

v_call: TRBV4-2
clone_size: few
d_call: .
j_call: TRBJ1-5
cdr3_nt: TGTGCCAGCAGCCAAGAAGAGGCGTCCAATCAGCCCCAGCATTTT
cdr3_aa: CASSQEEASNQPQHF

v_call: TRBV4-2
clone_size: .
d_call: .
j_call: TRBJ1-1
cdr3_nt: TGTGCCAGCAGCCAAGAAATCCAGGCGAACACTGAAGCTTTCTTT
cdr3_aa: CASSQEIQANTEAFF

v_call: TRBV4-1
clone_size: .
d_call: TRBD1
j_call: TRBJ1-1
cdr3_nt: TGCGCCAGCAGCCAAACGAGGGGGCAGGGTACTGAAGCTTTCTTT
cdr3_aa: CASSQTRGQGTEAFF

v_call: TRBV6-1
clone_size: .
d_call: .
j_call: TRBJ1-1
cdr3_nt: TGTGCCAGCAGTGGCCAGAGGATTGGCGACACTGAAGCTTTCTTT
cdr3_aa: CASSGQRIGDTEAFF

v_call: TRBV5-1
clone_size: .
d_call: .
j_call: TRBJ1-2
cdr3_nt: TGCGCCAGCAGCCAGGACACGGCTAACTATGGCTACACCTTC
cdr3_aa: CASSQDTANYGYTF

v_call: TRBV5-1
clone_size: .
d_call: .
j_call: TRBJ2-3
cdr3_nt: TGCGCCAGCAGCTTGTTTGGCCTGGCAGGGAACACAGATACGCAGTATTTT
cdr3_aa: CASSLFGLAGNTDTQYF

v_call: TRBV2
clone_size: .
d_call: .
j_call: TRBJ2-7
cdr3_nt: TGTGCCAGCAGTCCGCGACAGGTCTACGAGCAGTACTTC
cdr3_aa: CASSPRQVYEQYF

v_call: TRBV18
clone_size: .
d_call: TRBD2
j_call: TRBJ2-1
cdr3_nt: TGTGCCAGCTCCTCCGGGACTAGCAATGAGCAGTTCTTC
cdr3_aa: CASSSGTSNEQFF

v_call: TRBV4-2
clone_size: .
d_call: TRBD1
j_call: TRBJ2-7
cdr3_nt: TGTGCCAGCAGCATCGAGACAGGGTCACTCGACGAGCAGTACTTC
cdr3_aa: CASSIETGSLDEQYF

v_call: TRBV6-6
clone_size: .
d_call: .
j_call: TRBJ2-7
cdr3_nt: TGTGCCAGCACCCCAGGCATCGCGGGTTCCTACGAGCAGTACTTC
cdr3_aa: CASTPGIAGSYEQYF

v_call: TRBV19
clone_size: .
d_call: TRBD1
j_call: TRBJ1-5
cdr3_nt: TGTGCCAGTAGTCCTACAGGGGGCAATCAGCCCCAGCATTTT
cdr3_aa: CASSPTGGNQPQHF

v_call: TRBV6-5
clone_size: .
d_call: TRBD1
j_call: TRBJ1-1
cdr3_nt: TGTGCCAGCAGTTACTCCACGACAGGGTTAGAAGCTTTCTTT
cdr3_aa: CASSYSTTGLEAFF

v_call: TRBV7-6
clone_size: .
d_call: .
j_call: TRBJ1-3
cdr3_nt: TGTGCCAGCAGTCGCAGGGGAGTCGGAAACACCATATATTTT
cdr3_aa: CASSRRGVGNTIYF

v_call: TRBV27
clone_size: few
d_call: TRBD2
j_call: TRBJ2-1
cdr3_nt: TGTGCCAGCCGGGGAGGGATTAGCTCCTACAATGAGCAGTTCTTC
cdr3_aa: CASRGGISSYNEQFF

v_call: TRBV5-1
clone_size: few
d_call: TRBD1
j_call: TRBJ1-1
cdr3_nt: TGCGCCAGCAGCCATGGACAGGGGAGCCTGAACACTGAAGCTTTCTTT
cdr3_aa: CASSHGQGSLNTEAFF

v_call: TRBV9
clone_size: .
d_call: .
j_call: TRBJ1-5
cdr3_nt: TGTGCCAGCAGCGTACAGGGAGGGGATCAGCCCCAGCATTTT
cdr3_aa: CASSVQGGDQPQHF

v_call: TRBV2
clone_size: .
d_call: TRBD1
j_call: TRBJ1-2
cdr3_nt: TGTGCCAGCAGTGGCGACAGGGTATTCAACTATGGCTACACCTTC
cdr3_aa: CASSGDRVFNYGYTF

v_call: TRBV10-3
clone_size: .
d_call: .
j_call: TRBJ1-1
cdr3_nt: TGTGCCATCATGCGGCAGCAAAACACTGAAGCTTTCTTT
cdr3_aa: CAIMRQQNTEAFF

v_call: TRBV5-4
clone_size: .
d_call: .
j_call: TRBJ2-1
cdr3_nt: TGTGCCAGCAGCTTAGTAGTTAATGAGCAGTTCTTC
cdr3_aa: CASSLVVNEQFF

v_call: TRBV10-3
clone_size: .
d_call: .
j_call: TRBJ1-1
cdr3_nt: TGTGCCATCAGCGGACGGGAAACTGAAGCTTTCTTT
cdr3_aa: CAISGRETEAFF

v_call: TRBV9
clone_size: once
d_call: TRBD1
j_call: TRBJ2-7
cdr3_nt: TGTGCCAGCAGCGTAGCAGGGGGCGCGGGCGAGCAGTACTTC
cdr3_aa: CASSVAGGAGEQYF

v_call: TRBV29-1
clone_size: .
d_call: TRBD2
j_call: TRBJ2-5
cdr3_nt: TGCAGCGTTGAAGGGGGACTAGCGGGGGGGCGAGAGACCCAGTACTTC
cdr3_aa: CSVEGGLAGGRETQYF

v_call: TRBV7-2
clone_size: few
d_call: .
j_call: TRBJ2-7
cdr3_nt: TGTGCCAGCAGCTTTCAGCGCTCCTACGAGCAGTACTTC
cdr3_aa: CASSFQRSYEQYF

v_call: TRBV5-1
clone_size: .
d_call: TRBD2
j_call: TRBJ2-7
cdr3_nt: TGCGCCAGCAGCCTCATTACTAGCGCCTACGAGCAGTACTTC
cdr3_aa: CASSLITSAYEQYF

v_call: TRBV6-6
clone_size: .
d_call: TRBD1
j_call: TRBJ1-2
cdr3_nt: TGTGCCAGCAGTTTGGGGGACAGGGGTTATGGCTACACCTTC
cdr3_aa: CASSLGDRGYGYTF

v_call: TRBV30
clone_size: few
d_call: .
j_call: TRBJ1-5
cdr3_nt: TGTGCCTGGAGTGTAAAAGGGAGTCAGCCCCAGCATTTT
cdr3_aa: CAWSVKGSQPQHF

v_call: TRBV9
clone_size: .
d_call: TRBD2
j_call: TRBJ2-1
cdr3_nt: TGTGCCAGCAGCGTAGTAGGGACTACCTACAATGAGCAGTTCTTC
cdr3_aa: CASSVVGTTYNEQFF

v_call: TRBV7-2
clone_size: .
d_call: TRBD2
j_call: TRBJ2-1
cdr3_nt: TGTGCCAGCAGCTTAGGGGGTAGCGGGAGCTACAATGAGCAGTTCTTC
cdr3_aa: CASSLGGSGSYNEQFF

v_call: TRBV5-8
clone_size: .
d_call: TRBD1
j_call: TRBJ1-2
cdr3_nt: TGTGCCAGCAGCGTGGACAGGGGTTTCTATGGCTACACCTTC
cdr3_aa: CASSVDRGFYGYTF

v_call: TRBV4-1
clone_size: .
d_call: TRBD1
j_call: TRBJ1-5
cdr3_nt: TGCGCCAGCAGCCAAGGGACAGGGGGCCTAAATCAGCCCCAGCATTTT
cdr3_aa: CASSQGTGGLNQPQHF

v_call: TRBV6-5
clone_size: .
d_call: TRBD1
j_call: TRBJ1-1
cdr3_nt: TGTGCCAGCAGTTACCTCGGACAGGGAGCCGAAGCTTTCTTT
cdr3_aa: CASSYLGQGAEAFF